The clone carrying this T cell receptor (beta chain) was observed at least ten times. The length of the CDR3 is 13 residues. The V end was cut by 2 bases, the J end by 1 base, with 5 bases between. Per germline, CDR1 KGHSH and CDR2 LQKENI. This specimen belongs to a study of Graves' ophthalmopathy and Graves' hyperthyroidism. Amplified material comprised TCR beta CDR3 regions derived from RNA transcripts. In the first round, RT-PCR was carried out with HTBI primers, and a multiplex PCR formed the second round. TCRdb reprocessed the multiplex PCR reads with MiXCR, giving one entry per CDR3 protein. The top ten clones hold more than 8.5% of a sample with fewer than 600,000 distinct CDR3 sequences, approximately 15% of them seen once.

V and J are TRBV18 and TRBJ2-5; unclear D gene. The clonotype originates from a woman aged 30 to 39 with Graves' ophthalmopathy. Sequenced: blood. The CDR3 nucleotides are TGTGCCAGCTCACCAGCGATCCAAGAGACCCAGTACTTC. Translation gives CASSPAIQETQYF.